A selection of T cell receptor beta chains follows, all from one sample in a study of blood T cell repertoires in COVID-19. Measured with immunoSEQ multiplex PCR; TCRdb has only the in-frame clones, and not every one. The table has about 220,000 clones, less than 90% seen once. Sequencing was carried out using PBMCs or T cells enriched from blood (not recorded which). These receptors were collected from a woman between 35 and 50 years old who had recovered from COVID-19. Each CDR3 is given with its conserved first and last residue. The D gene is left open where the match is weak. Rows may omit the clone size; those that give it use once, few, many or a size class.

clone_size: .
v_call: TRBV9
d_call: TRBD2
j_call: TRBJ2-1
cdr3_aa: CASSVGGTSGYNEQFF
cdr3_nt: TGTGCCAGCAGCGTAGGGGGGACTAGCGGTTACAATGAGCAGTTCTTC

clone_size: .
v_call: TRBV7-6
d_call: .
j_call: TRBJ2-3
cdr3_aa: CASSATGLSTDTQYF
cdr3_nt: TGTGCCAGCAGCGCTACAGGGTTATCAACAGATACGCAGTATTTT

clone_size: .
v_call: TRBV19
d_call: .
j_call: TRBJ2-7
cdr3_aa: CASSQSSYEQYF
cdr3_nt: TGTGCCAGTAGTCAGTCTTCCTACGAGCAGTACTTC

clone_size: .
v_call: TRBV27
d_call: TRBD2
j_call: TRBJ2-3
cdr3_aa: CASSLYGGLAGKRPLTDTQYF
cdr3_nt: TGTGCCAGCAGTTTATACGGGGGACTAGCGGGAAAGAGGCCGTTGACAGATACGCAGTATTTT

clone_size: few
v_call: TRBV4-2
d_call: TRBD2
j_call: TRBJ2-2
cdr3_aa: CASSQDPLAGVNGELFF
cdr3_nt: TGTGCCAGCAGCCAAGATCCGCTAGCGGGAGTGAACGGGGAGCTGTTTTTT

clone_size: .
v_call: TRBV7-9
d_call: TRBD2
j_call: TRBJ2-5
cdr3_aa: CASSAAGGGETQYF
cdr3_nt: TGTGCCAGCAGCGCGGCGGGGGGGGGTGAGACCCAGTACTTC

clone_size: .
v_call: TRBV28
d_call: .
j_call: TRBJ1-2
cdr3_aa: CASSPLQGGGYGYTF
cdr3_nt: TGTGCCAGCAGTCCCCTTCAGGGTGGAGGGTATGGCTACACCTTC

clone_size: .
v_call: TRBV28
d_call: .
j_call: TRBJ2-5
cdr3_aa: CASSLLKGAETQYF
cdr3_nt: TGTGCCAGCAGTTTATTGAAAGGGGCCGAGACCCAGTACTTC

clone_size: .
v_call: TRBV11-2
d_call: TRBD2
j_call: TRBJ2-7
cdr3_aa: CASSLTSGTYEQYF
cdr3_nt: TGTGCCAGCAGCCTGACTAGCGGAACCTACGAGCAGTACTTC

clone_size: .
v_call: TRBV5-8
d_call: .
j_call: TRBJ1-3
cdr3_aa: CASSRGQSSGNTIYF
cdr3_nt: TGTGCCAGCAGCCGAGGACAGAGCTCTGGAAACACCATATATTTT

clone_size: .
v_call: TRBV3-1/TRBV3-2
d_call: TRBD1
j_call: TRBJ2-3
cdr3_aa: CASSQDTGGTDTQYF
cdr3_nt: TGTGCCAGCAGCCAAGATACAGGGGGCACAGATACGCAGTATTTT

clone_size: .
v_call: TRBV5-1
d_call: .
j_call: TRBJ2-3
cdr3_aa: CASRPFGGGTDTQYF
cdr3_nt: TGCGCCAGCAGGCCCTTCGGGGGTGGCACAGATACGCAGTATTTT

clone_size: .
v_call: TRBV18
d_call: TRBD1
j_call: TRBJ1-1
cdr3_aa: CASSPGTGGTEAFF
cdr3_nt: TGTGCCAGCTCACCAGGGACAGGAGGAACTGAAGCTTTCTTT

clone_size: .
v_call: TRBV28
d_call: .
j_call: TRBJ1-1
cdr3_aa: CASRSGGDTEAFF
cdr3_nt: TGTGCCAGCAGAAGCGGGGGGGACACTGAAGCTTTCTTT

clone_size: .
v_call: TRBV24-1
d_call: .
j_call: TRBJ2-2
cdr3_aa: CATGRGGTGELFF
cdr3_nt: TGTGCCACCGGTAGAGGGGGCACCGGGGAGCTGTTTTTT

clone_size: .
v_call: TRBV5-1
d_call: TRBD1
j_call: TRBJ2-3
cdr3_aa: CASSSRTGSSTDTQYF
cdr3_nt: TGCGCCAGCAGCTCCCGGACAGGGAGCAGCACAGATACGCAGTATTTT

clone_size: .
v_call: TRBV9
d_call: TRBD2
j_call: TRBJ2-3
cdr3_aa: CASSVVGAGVADTQYF
cdr3_nt: TGTGCCAGCAGCGTAGTGGGAGCGGGAGTGGCAGATACGCAGTATTTT

clone_size: .
v_call: TRBV30
d_call: TRBD2
j_call: TRBJ2-7
cdr3_aa: CAWSEGLAGSYEQYF
cdr3_nt: TGTGCCTGGAGTGAAGGACTAGCGGGAAGCTACGAGCAGTACTTC

clone_size: .
v_call: TRBV30
d_call: TRBD2
j_call: TRBJ2-3
cdr3_aa: CAWRSGVLTDTQYF
cdr3_nt: TGTGCCTGGAGGAGCGGGGTACTCACAGATACGCAGTATTTT

clone_size: .
v_call: TRBV5-8
d_call: TRBD1
j_call: TRBJ2-7
cdr3_aa: CASSLEQGGHYEQYF
cdr3_nt: TGTGCCAGCAGTCTAGAACAGGGGGGACACTACGAGCAGTACTTC

clone_size: .
v_call: TRBV5-1
d_call: TRBD2
j_call: TRBJ2-3
cdr3_aa: CASSRGASGSTDTQYF
cdr3_nt: TGCGCCAGCAGCCGCGGGGCTAGCGGGAGCACAGATACGCAGTATTTT

clone_size: .
v_call: TRBV12-3/TRBV12-4
d_call: .
j_call: TRBJ1-3
cdr3_aa: CASTSQAGNTIYF
cdr3_nt: TGTGCCAGCACCTCACAGGCTGGAAACACCATATATTTT

clone_size: .
v_call: TRBV5-1
d_call: .
j_call: TRBJ2-6
cdr3_aa: CASSLANWGRGSRGANVLTF
cdr3_nt: TGCGCCAGCAGCTTGGCCAATTGGGGGCGCGGGAGTCGCGGGGCCAACGTCCTGACTTTC

clone_size: .
v_call: TRBV6-6
d_call: .
j_call: TRBJ2-4
cdr3_aa: CASSRSIRSLAKNIQYF
cdr3_nt: TGTGCCAGCAGCCGAAGCATAAGATCCCTAGCCAAAAACATTCAGTACTTC

clone_size: .
v_call: TRBV11-2
d_call: TRBD2
j_call: TRBJ2-7
cdr3_aa: CASSSSFILAGGYF
cdr3_nt: TGTGCCAGCAGCTCCTCTTTTATACTAGCGGGAGGCTACTTC

clone_size: .
v_call: TRBV7-9
d_call: TRBD1
j_call: TRBJ1-4
cdr3_aa: CASSLLGTVNEKLFF
cdr3_nt: TGTGCCAGCAGCTTACTGGGGACAGTTAACGAAAAACTGTTTTTT

clone_size: .
v_call: TRBV11-3
d_call: .
j_call: TRBJ1-1
cdr3_aa: CASSLTNTEAFF
cdr3_nt: TGTGCCAGCAGCTTAACTAATACTGAAGCTTTCTTT

clone_size: .
v_call: TRBV12-5
d_call: .
j_call: TRBJ2-2
cdr3_aa: CASGLPEAGELFF
cdr3_nt: TGTGCTAGTGGTTTGCCCGAGGCCGGGGAGCTGTTTTTT

clone_size: .
v_call: TRBV7-9
d_call: TRBD1
j_call: TRBJ2-3
cdr3_aa: CASSLSPTGITQYF
cdr3_nt: TGTGCCAGCAGCTTATCTCCGACAGGGATAACGCAGTATTTT

clone_size: many
v_call: TRBV7-9
d_call: .
j_call: TRBJ1-1
cdr3_aa: CASSATGTLNTEAFF
cdr3_nt: TGTGCCAGCAGCGCCACCGGGACACTGAACACTGAAGCTTTCTTT

clone_size: .
v_call: TRBV19
d_call: .
j_call: TRBJ1-5
cdr3_aa: CASSHLGAQHF
cdr3_nt: TGTGCCAGTAGTCATCTGGGCGCCCAGCATTTT

clone_size: .
v_call: TRBV19
d_call: .
j_call: TRBJ2-4
cdr3_aa: CASTPLGSSNIQYF
cdr3_nt: TGTGCCAGTACCCCCCTCGGGTCCAGCAACATTCAGTACTTC

clone_size: .
v_call: TRBV28
d_call: TRBD1
j_call: TRBJ1-1
cdr3_aa: CASRTGGRTEAFF
cdr3_nt: TGTGCCAGCAGAACAGGGGGCAGGACTGAAGCTTTCTTT

clone_size: once
v_call: TRBV30
d_call: .
j_call: TRBJ2-3
cdr3_aa: CAWGDRDLSDTQYF
cdr3_nt: TGTGCCTGGGGAGACCGGGATCTGTCAGATACGCAGTATTTT

clone_size: once
v_call: TRBV18
d_call: .
j_call: TRBJ1-5
cdr3_aa: CASSAGRPEGTQPQHF
cdr3_nt: TGTGCCAGCTCGGCCGGACGCCCGGAGGGCACTCAGCCCCAGCATTTT

clone_size: .
v_call: TRBV19
d_call: .
j_call: TRBJ1-5
cdr3_aa: CASTLLGRNQPQHF
cdr3_nt: TGTGCCAGTACCCTCTTGGGCCGCAATCAGCCCCAGCATTTT

clone_size: .
v_call: TRBV28
d_call: TRBD1
j_call: TRBJ1-5
cdr3_aa: CASSSFDRVNQPQHF
cdr3_nt: TGTGCCAGCAGTTCTTTCGACAGGGTGAATCAGCCCCAGCATTTT

clone_size: .
v_call: TRBV19
d_call: TRBD1
j_call: TRBJ1-6
cdr3_aa: CASSIQRDSPNSPLHF
cdr3_nt: TGTGCCAGTAGTATCCAACGGGACAGTCCTAATTCACCCCTCCACTTT

clone_size: .
v_call: TRBV7-8
d_call: TRBD2
j_call: TRBJ2-3
cdr3_aa: CASQTSGTYTDTQYF
cdr3_nt: TGTGCCAGCCAGACTAGCGGGACTTACACAGATACGCAGTATTTT

clone_size: .
v_call: TRBV3-1/TRBV3-2
d_call: .
j_call: TRBJ2-1
cdr3_aa: CASSQERERVF
cdr3_nt: TGTGCCAGCAGCCAAGAGCGTGAACGGGTCTTC

clone_size: .
v_call: TRBV7-9
d_call: .
j_call: TRBJ2-3
cdr3_aa: CASSLQAQDTQYF
cdr3_nt: TGTGCCAGCAGCTTACAGGCCCAAGATACGCAGTATTTT

clone_size: .
v_call: TRBV19
d_call: .
j_call: TRBJ1-1
cdr3_aa: CASSTGANTEAFF
cdr3_nt: TGTGCCAGTAGTACAGGGGCGAACACTGAAGCTTTCTTT

clone_size: few
v_call: TRBV11-2
d_call: TRBD1
j_call: TRBJ2-2
cdr3_aa: CASRPRTQGFGELFF
cdr3_nt: TGTGCCAGCAGACCCAGAACACAGGGGTTCGGGGAGCTGTTTTTT

clone_size: .
v_call: TRBV6-6
d_call: .
j_call: TRBJ2-3
cdr3_aa: CASTSSGRTRTDTQYF
cdr3_nt: TGTGCCAGCACCAGCAGCGGACGGACCCGCACAGATACGCAGTATTTT

clone_size: .
v_call: TRBV5-6
d_call: .
j_call: TRBJ1-5
cdr3_aa: CASSFGWRNQPQHF
cdr3_nt: TGTGCCAGCAGCTTCGGGTGGCGCAATCAGCCCCAGCATTTT

clone_size: .
v_call: TRBV24-1
d_call: .
j_call: TRBJ1-2
cdr3_aa: CATSDGSGYGYTF
cdr3_nt: TGTGCCACCAGTGACGGGTCTGGTTATGGCTACACCTTC

clone_size: .
v_call: TRBV9
d_call: .
j_call: TRBJ1-4
cdr3_aa: CASSPYEGASNEKLFF
cdr3_nt: TGTGCCAGCAGCCCCTACGAGGGAGCGAGTAATGAAAAACTGTTTTTT

clone_size: .
v_call: TRBV5-6
d_call: TRBD1
j_call: TRBJ2-5
cdr3_aa: CASRRTGGETQYF
cdr3_nt: TGTGCCAGCAGGAGGACAGGGGGAGAGACCCAGTACTTC